What follows are 21 T cell receptor beta chains derived from one specimen sequenced in a study of shared clonotypes between healthy human individuals. The data were produced by immunoSEQ multiplex PCR, yet TCRdb's version contains in-frame clones alone and is incomplete. The repertoire consists of under 1,100,000 clones, with about four fifths occurring once and the leading ten covering 0.55% to 0.7%. Sequenced sample: memory CD4+ T cells from PBMCs. Subset defined: CD45RA-negative fraction. Receptors were obtained from a man between 18 and 29 years old in good health. Some clones in this sample may be carry-over from other donors' samples.

This clone has a handful of counts. V is TRBV28 and J is TRBJ1-2; 7 nucleotides agree with TRBD1. CDR3 length equals 13 residues. Germline V CDR1 and CDR2: MDHEN, SYDVKM. The V and J ends lost 6 bases and 5 bases, in that order; junction bases with no gene match: 6. CDR3 amino acids: CASRPTGRYGYTF. The CDR3 DNA sequence: TGTGCCAGCAGACCGACAGGGCGGTATGGCTACACCTTC.

The V and J genes are TRBV5-5 and TRBJ2-7; either TRBD1 or TRBD2 may fit D (5 bases each). V was trimmed by 6 bases and J by 4 bases, leaving 17 bases between them. The germline CDR1 and CDR2 sequences are SGHKS and YYEKEE (reference sequence). The CDR3 totals 14 residues. CDR3 loop: CASTLRTGRYEQYF. The CDR3 bases are TGTGCCAGCACCCTACGTACGGGGCGGTACGAGCAGTACTTC.

The rearrangement joins TRBV27 to TRBJ1-1; possible D gene TRBD1, 6 bases. From germline, CDR1 is MNHEY and CDR2 SMNVEV (reference sequence). The CDR3 sequence is 15 residues long. V was clipped by 0 bases and J by 1 base, with 9 bases between them. CDR3 region: CASSLSLTGNTEAFF. The CDR3, as DNA: TGTGCCAGCAGTTTATCATTGACAGGGAACACTGAAGCTTTCTTT.

There are a few counts of this clone. The rearrangement joins TRBV9 to TRBJ2-7; 12 positions match TRBD1. The length of the CDR3 is 15 residues. CDR1 SGDLS and CDR2 YYNGEE come from the germline V gene. V lost 1 base and J lost 7; bases outside the gene matches: 6. In nucleotides, the CDR3 is TGTGCCAGCAGCGTAAAGGGACAGGGGGCTGGGGAGCAGTACTTC. Its protein is CASSVKGQGAGEQYF.

The V call is TRBV11-2, the J call TRBJ2-3, with TRBD1 matching 7 bases. V was pared by 4 bases and J by 5 bases, with 9 bases of the junction left unmatched. CDR3 length equals 15 residues. The germline V gene has CDR1 SGHAT and CDR2 FQNNGV. The DNA of the CDR3 is TGTGCCAGCAGCTCTGCCGGGACAGAGAGAGATACGCAGTATTTT. Translation gives CASSSAGTERDTQYF.

This clone was detected only a few times. The chain employs TRBV30 and TRBJ1-1; D call uncertain. The germline V gene has CDR1 GTSNPN and CDR2 SVGIG (reference sequence). This CDR3 region has 14 residues. Trimming shortened V by 0 bases and J by 2 bases, and 10 bases separated the two germline ends. Here the CDR3 DNA reads TGTGCCTGGAGTGTAACTTTAGGCAACACTGAAGCTTTCTTT. Translation gives CAWSVTLGNTEAFF.

Remarks on this clone: The same CDR3 is also encoded by other DNA sequences in this sample. CDR3 in DNA: TGTGCCAGCAGCTTAGGGACTAGCGGGAACAATGAGCAGTTCTTC. Translation: CASSLGTSGNNEQFF. The V gene is TRBV7-8, the J gene TRBJ2-1, with 12 bases identical to TRBD2. Trimming took 1 base from V and 5 from J; bases not matched to a gene: 0. CDR1 is SGHVS, CDR2 FQNEAQ, per germline. This CDR3 contains 15 residues.

Note on this clone: This clone may be a read error of a much larger clone one base away. This specimen includes other DNA sequences encoding the same CDR3. The chain joins TRBV27 to TRBJ1-2; D unresolved. This CDR3 spans 16 amino acids. Trimming took 5 bases from V and 4 from J, leaving 20 bases between them. Germline CDR1 and CDR2: MNHEY and SMNVEV (reference sequence). CDR3 residues: CASSLSASGGSYGYTF. CDR3 bases: TGTGCCAGCAGTCTCTCCGCCTCAGGCGGGTCCTATGGCTACACCTTC.

This clone was observed a single time. V is TRBV27 and J is TRBJ1-3; D is perhaps TRBD1 (6 bases). V lost 5 bases and J 0 bases, leaving 14 bases between the germline ends. The CDR3 contains 16 residues. The germline V gene has CDR1 MNHEY and CDR2 SMNVEV (reference sequence). The CDR3 loop reads CASSPGQTYSGNTIYF. CDR3 nucleotides: TGTGCCAGCAGTCCCGGACAGACCTACTCTGGAAACACCATATATTTT.

This chain connects TRBV30 to TRBJ2-1, with D perhaps matching TRBD2 (5 bases). Germline assignment: CDR1 GTSNPN and CDR2 SVGIG (reference sequence). The CDR3 length is 11 residues. Trimming took 4 bases from V and 7 from J, leaving 8 bases between them. The CDR3 nucleotides are TGTGCCTGGACGCGGGCTAATGAGCAGTTCTTC. Translating gives CAWTRANEQFF. Together with reference TRBV30 and TRBJ2-1, the CDR3 gives the full variable domain: SQTIHQWPATLVQPVGSPLSLECTVEGTSNPNLYWYRQAAGRGLQLLFYSVGIGQISSEVPQNLSASRPQDRQFILSSKKLLLSDSGFYLCAWTRANEQFFGPGTRLTVL.

This chain connects TRBV15 to TRBJ2-7; 8 bases fit TRBD2. CDR3 length: 11 residues. With V trimmed by 9 bases and J by 4 bases, 2 bases remained unmatched. Germline V gene sequence: CDR1 LNHNV, CDR2 YYDKDF (reference sequence). CDR3 residues: CATGLGYEQYF. The CDR3 DNA reads TGTGCCACGGGACTAGGATACGAGCAGTACTTC.

This clone has more than one count but fewer than ten. The chain combines TRBV28 with TRBJ2-7; D is perhaps TRBD2 (6 bases). The CDR3 loop spans 16 amino acids. The V gene's germline CDR1 is MDHEN and CDR2 SYDVKM. Trimming removed 3 bases from V and 2 bases from J, with 17 bases in between. The chain's CDR3 is CASSFTGGATTYEQYF. The DNA for the CDR3 is TGTGCCAGCAGTTTTACCGGCGGGGCCACGACCTACGAGCAGTACTTC.

This clone was seen only a few times. The rearrangement uses TRBV11-2 and TRBJ2-7; possibly TRBD2 for D (6 bases). CDR1 and CDR2 (germline): SGHAT, FQNNGV. V was clipped by 4 bases and J by 4 bases, with 8 bases between them. The CDR3 extends over 12 amino acids. The CDR3 spells CASSWRGYEQYF. The CDR3 coding sequence is TGTGCCAGCAGCTGGAGGGGATACGAGCAGTACTTC. Variable domain in full (rest from reference TRBV11-2 and TRBJ2-7): EAGVAQSPRYKIIEKRQSVAFWCNPISGHATLYWYQQILGQGPKLLIQFQNNGVVDDSQLPKDRFSAERLKGVDSTLKIQPAKLEDSAVYLCASSWRGYEQYFGPGTRLTVT.

The chain has TRBV25-1 and TRBJ1-5, with 10 bases that match TRBD1. CDR3 length: 15 residues. CDR1 MGHDK and CDR2 SYGVNS come from the germline V gene. V lost 8 bases and J lost 1; bases outside the gene matches: 5. DNA of the CDR3: TGTGCCAGCGAAGGGACAGGGGCAAGCAATCAGCCCCAGCATTTT. Translated: CASEGTGASNQPQHF.

This sequence joins TRBV29-1 and TRBJ2-3; 9 nucleotides agree with TRBD2. Germline CDR1 and CDR2: SQVTM and ANQGSEA. The CDR3 extends over 15 amino acids. The junction had 15 bases not matched to a gene; V was cut back by 7 bases and J by 7 bases. This CDR3 reads CSAEGYGGRGNTQYF. For the CDR3, the DNA is TGCAGCGCTGAGGGCTATGGCGGGAGGGGAAATACGCAGTATTTT.

The chain recombines TRBV11-3 with TRBJ2-1; TRBD1 aligns across 7 bases. V lost 5 bases to trimming and J lost 9 bases; unmatched junction nucleotides: 7. The CDR3 totals 13 residues. The germline V gene encodes CDR1 SGHNT and CDR2 YENEEA. CDR3 in amino acids: CASSGQGVSEQFF. CDR3 in DNA: TGTGCCAGCAGCGGTCAGGGGGTAAGTGAGCAGTTCTTC.

V gene TRBV2 combines with J gene TRBJ2-7; no reliable D call. V was pared by 8 bases and J by 6 bases, with 11 bases between. Per germline, CDR1 SNHLY and CDR2 FYNNEI. The CDR3 covers 11 residues. The CDR3 region is CASVRVGEQYF. CDR3 DNA sequence: TGTGCCAGCGTCCGTGTTGGCGAGCAGTACTTC. The full variable domain, in which reference TRBV2 and TRBJ2-7 provide the parts outside the CDR3, is EPEVTQTPSHQVTQMGQEVILRCVPISNHLYFYWYRQILGQKVEFLVSFYNNEISEKSEIFDDQFSVERPDGSNFTLKIRSTKLEDSAMYFCASVRVGEQYFGPGTRLTVT.

The V gene is TRBV27, the J gene TRBJ1-2; tentatively, D is TRBD1 (6 bases). CDR1 is MNHEY, CDR2 SMNVEV, per germline (reference sequence). Trimming pared 6 bases from V and 0 bases from J, leaving 14 bases between. The CDR3 totals 15 residues. The CDR3 region has the DNA TGTGCCAGCAGAGAGAAGACAGGAGCTAACTATGGCTACACCTTC. The encoded protein is CASREKTGANYGYTF.

The rearrangement links TRBV6-1 to TRBJ2-2; possibly TRBD1 for D (6 bases). CDR1 is MNHNS and CDR2 is SASEGT in the germline V gene. V was cut by 3 bases and J by 7 bases, with 12 bases left in between. The CDR3 is 14 residues long. The CDR3 reads CASSDGGGYGELFF. CDR3 DNA: TGTGCCAGCAGTGATGGTGGGGGCTACGGGGAGCTGTTTTTT.

The genes are TRBV19 and TRBJ1-4; the D gene is possibly TRBD1 (6 bases). Germline lookup yields CDR1 LNHDA and CDR2 SQIVND (reference sequence). With 5 bases removed from V and 13 bases from J, the gap between germline ends came to 17 bases. This CDR3 comprises 13 residues. The CDR3 loop is CASSAKRGVRLFF. In DNA, the CDR3 is TGTGCCAGTAGTGCCAAAAGGGGGGTGAGACTGTTTTTT.

This clone showed up many times. The rearrangement links TRBV5-1 to TRBJ2-3, with unresolved D. CDR3 length: 14 residues. Trimming took 1 base from V and 0 from J, leaving 6 bases between them. Germline V gives CDR1 SGHRS, CDR2 YFSETQ. CDR3 residues: CASSLSPSTDTQYF. The CDR3 DNA is TGCGCCAGCAGCTTGAGCCCAAGCACAGATACGCAGTATTTT. Full variable domain (rest looked up from reference TRBV5-1 and TRBJ2-3): KAGVTQTPRYLIKTRGQQVTLSCSPISGHRSVSWYQQTPGQGLQFLFEYFSETQRNKGNFPGRFSGRQFSNSRSEMNVSTLELGDSALYLCASSLSPSTDTQYFGPGTRLTVL.